The 14 T cell receptor beta chains in this list originate from one sample, sequenced in a study of beta chain features in type 1 diabetes. Study outcomes and limitations: TCRB CDR3 length was moderately but significantly reduced in all four CD4+ subsets of Type 1 diabetes patients.

cDNA synthesis used the whole RNA isolate, giving expressed TCRB sequences. Generated by immunoSEQ multiplex PCR, the TCRdb table keeps only in-frame clones and is missing some. Of hundreds of thousands of clones listed, 13% are singletons. Antigen specificity for these receptors is unknown. Sequenced material: naive CD4+ T cells from blood. The receptor set was obtained from a man between 18 and 35 years old with type 1 diabetes.

This clone appeared a few times. The chain recombines TRBV6-5 with TRBJ2-7; 7 bases match TRBD1. Germline CDR1 and CDR2: MNHEY and SVGAGI. The CDR3 contains 14 residues. V shed 2 bases, J shed 2 bases, and the junction held 3 bases outside the gene matches. The CDR3 is CASSYGQATYEQYF. The CDR3 coding sequence is TGTGCCAGCAGTTACGGACAGGCGACCTACGAGCAGTACTTC.

This clone has more than one count but fewer than ten. This rearrangement joins TRBV6-1 to TRBJ1-5; no reliable D call. Germline V gene data show CDR1 as MNHNS and CDR2 as SASEGT. The CDR3 has 15 residues. V was shortened by 4 bases and J by 7 bases, with 17 bases between the two germline ends. The CDR3 loop reads CASSGREGAWQPQHF. CDR3 bases: TGTGCCAGCAGTGGACGTGAGGGCGCGTGGCAGCCCCAGCATTTT.

The chain links TRBV7-8 to TRBJ1-5, with 9 bases aligning to TRBD1. The germline V gene has CDR1 SGHVS and CDR2 FQNEAQ. J gave up 4 bases and V 5 bases, and 6 bases lay outside the gene matches. This CDR3 spans 15 amino acids. In nucleotides, the CDR3 is TGTGCCAGCAGCACCAGACAGGGGGAAAATCAGCCCCAGCATTTT. Protein product: CASSTRQGENQPQHF. The entire variable domain, with the rest obtained from reference TRBV7-8 and TRBJ1-5, is as follows: GAGVSQSPRYKVAKRGQDVALRCDPISGHVSLFWYQQALGQGPEFLTYFQNEAQLDKSGLPSDRFFAERPEGSVSTLKIQRTQQEDSAVYLCASSTRQGENQPQHFGDGTRLSIL.

This clone has a handful of counts. This chain connects TRBV29-1 to TRBJ1-2; D is uncertain. This CDR3 comprises 14 residues. Trimming removed 7 bases from V and 0 bases from J, with 15 bases in between. Germline V gives CDR1 SQVTM, CDR2 ANQGSEA. The CDR3 sequence is CSAAPGPANYGYTF. CDR3 DNA: TGCAGCGCAGCTCCCGGGCCGGCTAACTATGGCTACACCTTC. The full variable domain, in which reference TRBV29-1 and TRBJ1-2 provide the parts outside the CDR3, is SAVISQKPSRDICQRGTSLTIQCQVDSQVTMMFWYRQQPGQSLTLIATANQGSEATYESGFVIDKFPISRPNLTFSTLTVSNMSPEDSSIYLCSAAPGPANYGYTFGSGTRLTVV.

Regarding this clone: This may be a read error: a much more frequent sequence differs by one nucleotide. The same CDR3 can be traced to other DNA sequences in this sample. The chain is built from TRBV18 and TRBJ2-5; D is undetermined. There are 12 residues in the CDR3. Germline V CDR1 and CDR2: KGHSH, LQKENI. Trimming pared 2 bases from V and 2 bases from J, leaving 3 bases between. CDR3 amino acids: CASSPEQETQYF. The CDR3 region has the DNA TGTGCCAGCTCACCAGAGCAAGAGACCCAGTACTTC.

A remark on this clone: Within the sample, other DNA sequences also encode this same CDR3. The CDR3 DNA follows: TGTGCCAGCAGTTCCGGACAGGGAGATCAGCCCCAGCATTTT. This encodes CASSSGQGDQPQHF. The J gene is TRBJ1-5, the V gene TRBV6-6, with 8 bases lining up with TRBD1. Germline lookup yields CDR1 MNHNY and CDR2 SVGAGI (reference sequence). V shed 4 bases, J shed 5 bases, and the junction held 4 bases outside the gene matches. The CDR3 runs 14 residues.

V usage is TRBV27 and J usage is TRBJ2-5; TRBD1 is a possible D gene (5 bases). The V end was cut by 4 bases, the J end by 0 bases, with 6 bases between. The CDR3 spans 13 residues. Germline V gene lookup returns CDR1 MNHEY and CDR2 SMNVEV (reference sequence). This CDR3 reads CASSWGYQETQYF. CDR3 DNA: TGTGCCAGCAGTTGGGGCTACCAAGAGACCCAGTACTTC.

The chain recombines TRBV6-5 with TRBJ2-7; maybe TRBD1 (5 bases). The germline V gene encodes CDR1 MNHEY and CDR2 SVGAGI. The length of the CDR3 is 13 residues. The ends were cut back, 6 bases at V and 3 bases at J, with 12 bases in the middle. This CDR3 is CASSQDMIYEQYF. The CDR3 DNA is TGTGCCAGCAGCCAGGACATGATCTACGAGCAGTACTTC.

The chain links TRBV28 to TRBJ1-3; 7 bases line up with TRBD1. V lost 6 bases to trimming and J lost 2 bases; unmatched junction nucleotides: 7. There are 15 residues in the CDR3. Germline loops: CDR1 MDHEN, CDR2 SYDVKM. DNA of the CDR3: TGTGCCAGCAGGACCTCAGGGGGGACTGGAAACACCATATATTTT. This codes for CASRTSGGTGNTIYF.

The chain recombines TRBV25-1 with TRBJ1-2; D is possibly TRBD1 (6 bases). The CDR3 sequence is 17 residues long. The V end lost 4 bases, the J end lost 2 bases, and 20 bases lay between the germline ends. Germline values: CDR1 MGHDK, CDR2 SYGVNS. CDR3 loop: CASSVGSKAGVNYGYTF. The CDR3 DNA reads as TGTGCCAGCAGTGTCGGGAGTAAGGCAGGGGTGAACTATGGCTACACCTTC.

This clone was seen a few times. The CDR3 loop is CASSLVRMGASSYEQYF. For the CDR3, the DNA is TGTGCCAGCAGCTTGGTACGGATGGGCGCCAGCTCCTACGAGCAGTACTTC. V gene TRBV5-6 combines with J gene TRBJ2-7; no reliable D call. The CDR3 spans 17 residues. V was trimmed by 0 bases and J by 0 bases, leaving 16 bases between them. Germline CDR1 SGHDT, CDR2 YYEEEE.

This clone has a handful of counts. CDR3 in amino acids: CASSMAPGPNQPQHF. The CDR3 DNA is TGTGCCAGTAGTATGGCCCCAGGCCCCAATCAGCCCCAGCATTTT. This chain links TRBV19 with TRBJ1-5; no reliable D call. The CDR3 is 15 residues long. The germline V gene encodes CDR1 LNHDA and CDR2 SQIVND (reference sequence). The germline V and J ends were trimmed by 3 bases and 3 bases, with 12 bases remaining between them.

The rearrangement uses TRBV28 and TRBJ2-4; no reliable D call. The V end lost 6 bases, the J end lost 0 bases, and 12 bases lay between the germline ends. Per germline, CDR1 MDHEN and CDR2 SYDVKM. This CDR3 comprises 15 residues. DNA for the CDR3: TGTGCCAGCAGCCCCCTCGTTTTAGCCAAAAACATTCAGTACTTC. Protein product: CASSPLVLAKNIQYF.

The rearrangement joins TRBV13 to TRBJ2-1; TRBD1 agrees at 11 bases. CDR3 length: 17 residues. CDR1 is PRHDT, CDR2 FYEKMQ, per germline (reference sequence). Germline trimming cut 3 bases from V and 4 bases from J; bases unmatched to any gene: 8. The CDR3: CASSLPRDRGKYNEQFF. In nucleotides, the CDR3 is TGTGCCAGCAGCTTGCCCCGGGACAGGGGGAAATACAATGAGCAGTTCTTC.